Listed below are T cell receptor beta chains from one sample, sequenced in a study of cytomegalovirus exposure and HLA in healthy donors. Sequenced by immunoSEQ multiplex PCR; TCRdb stores in-frame clones only, minus some. There are approximately 150,000 clones in the sample; roughly 73% occur only once, and 1.5% to 2% lies in the top ten. Sequencing was carried out using PBMCs. These receptors all come from a woman younger than 35 in good health and CMV-seronegative. The CDR3 runs from the conserved cysteine through the conserved F or W. Each record gives: clone size, J gene, D gene, V gene, CDR3 DNA, CDR3 protein. The D gene is left open where the match is weak. Some rows have no size entry. The others give once, few or many, or a class for an expanded clone.

clone_size: once; j_call: TRBJ1-3; d_call: TRBD1; v_call: TRBV29-1; cdr3_nt: TGCAGCGTTGAAGTGCTGGGACAGGGCGAATTAGGCACCATATATTTT; cdr3_aa: CSVEVLGQGELGTIYF
clone_size: few; j_call: TRBJ1-2; d_call: .; v_call: TRBV6-1; cdr3_nt: TGTGCCAGCAGTCAGGGCCGCTATGGCTACACCTTC; cdr3_aa: CASSQGRYGYTF
clone_size: .; j_call: TRBJ1-2; d_call: .; v_call: TRBV6-6; cdr3_nt: TGTGCCAGCAGTTACTTGGTGAGCTATGGCTACACCTTC; cdr3_aa: CASSYLVSYGYTF
clone_size: .; j_call: TRBJ2-3; d_call: .; v_call: TRBV7-6; cdr3_nt: TGTGCCAGCAGCTTAGAACTAGGCATGATCGGCACAGATACGCAGTATTTT; cdr3_aa: CASSLELGMIGTDTQYF
clone_size: .; j_call: TRBJ1-1; d_call: TRBD1; v_call: TRBV18; cdr3_nt: TGTGCCAGCTCACCGCTCCGGGACAGGAACACTGAAGCTTTCTTT; cdr3_aa: CASSPLRDRNTEAFF
clone_size: few; j_call: TRBJ1-1; d_call: TRBD1; v_call: TRBV5-1; cdr3_nt: TGCGCCAGCAGCTCACAGGGGGCGAACACTGAAGCTTTCTTT; cdr3_aa: CASSSQGANTEAFF
clone_size: .; j_call: TRBJ2-7; d_call: .; v_call: TRBV7-2; cdr3_nt: TGTGCCAGCAGCTTAGAACGGGGGTCGTCCTACGAGCAGTACTTC; cdr3_aa: CASSLERGSSYEQYF
clone_size: .; j_call: TRBJ2-2; d_call: .; v_call: TRBV7-6; cdr3_nt: TGTGCCAGCATCCTCAGGCAGGGGAACCCGAACACCGGGGAGCTGTTTTTT; cdr3_aa: CASILRQGNPNTGELFF
clone_size: .; j_call: TRBJ1-2; d_call: .; v_call: TRBV5-1; cdr3_nt: TGCGCCAGCAGCTCCACCGGGAGGAACTATGGCTACACCTTC; cdr3_aa: CASSSTGRNYGYTF
clone_size: .; j_call: TRBJ1-1; d_call: .; v_call: TRBV6-1; cdr3_nt: TGTGCCAGCAGTGAGGGGCAGACGAACACTGAAGCTTTCTTT; cdr3_aa: CASSEGQTNTEAFF
clone_size: .; j_call: TRBJ1-6; d_call: TRBD1; v_call: TRBV5-1; cdr3_nt: TGCGCCAGCAGCGATGGGACAGGGGGGAATTCACCCCTCCACTTT; cdr3_aa: CASSDGTGGNSPLHF
clone_size: few; j_call: TRBJ2-3; d_call: .; v_call: TRBV27; cdr3_nt: TGTGCCAGCTCTCCCTACGGGGGGCCTAACACAGATACGCAGTATTTT; cdr3_aa: CASSPYGGPNTDTQYF
clone_size: .; j_call: TRBJ2-1; d_call: TRBD2; v_call: TRBV11-2; cdr3_nt: TGTGCCAGCAGCGGTACTAGCGGGAACAATGAGCAGTTCTTC; cdr3_aa: CASSGTSGNNEQFF
clone_size: .; j_call: TRBJ2-5; d_call: .; v_call: TRBV29-1; cdr3_nt: TGCAGCGTTTTGGGTTCGCGGGCCCAGTACTTC; cdr3_aa: CSVLGSRAQYF
clone_size: .; j_call: TRBJ2-1; d_call: TRBD1; v_call: TRBV12-5; cdr3_nt: TGTGCTAGTGAAACCGGGACAGTGTCCTACAATGAGCAGTTCTTC; cdr3_aa: CASETGTVSYNEQFF
clone_size: .; j_call: TRBJ1-5; d_call: .; v_call: TRBV5-1; cdr3_nt: TGCGCCAGCAGCTTGTCAGGGAATAGCAATCAGCCCCAGCATTTT; cdr3_aa: CASSLSGNSNQPQHF
clone_size: .; j_call: TRBJ2-2; d_call: .; v_call: TRBV10-3; cdr3_nt: TGTGCCATCACATCTAGCTGGTCGGGCGGGGAGCTGTTTTTT; cdr3_aa: CAITSSWSGGELFF
clone_size: once; j_call: TRBJ1-2; d_call: TRBD1; v_call: TRBV18; cdr3_nt: TGTGCCAGCTCTCAGGACAGGCAGCATGGCTACACCTTC; cdr3_aa: CASSQDRQHGYTF
clone_size: .; j_call: TRBJ1-5; d_call: .; v_call: TRBV9; cdr3_nt: TGTGCCAGAGACGCCCGTCAGGGGAAGCCCCAGCATTTT; cdr3_aa: CARDARQGKPQHF
clone_size: .; j_call: TRBJ1-3; d_call: .; v_call: TRBV15; cdr3_nt: TGTGCCACCAGCAGAGACTATTGGGTACAGGGACAAAACTCTGGAAACACCATATATTTT; cdr3_aa: CATSRDYWVQGQNSGNTIYF
clone_size: .; j_call: TRBJ2-7; d_call: TRBD1; v_call: TRBV6-1; cdr3_nt: TGTGCCAGCAGTGACCGGGACAGGGGGCTCTACGAGCAGTACTTC; cdr3_aa: CASSDRDRGLYEQYF
clone_size: .; j_call: TRBJ1-1; d_call: .; v_call: TRBV6-5; cdr3_nt: TGTGCCAGCAGTGACCGACAGAACACTGAAGCTTTCTTT; cdr3_aa: CASSDRQNTEAFF
clone_size: .; j_call: TRBJ2-1; d_call: TRBD2; v_call: TRBV29-1; cdr3_nt: TGCAGCACGCGACTAGCGGGAGGTCGGAATGAGCAGTTCTTC; cdr3_aa: CSTRLAGGRNEQFF
clone_size: few; j_call: TRBJ2-3; d_call: TRBD2; v_call: TRBV9; cdr3_nt: TGTGCCAGCAGCCCCCGACTAGCGGTATCCACAGATACGCAGTATTTT; cdr3_aa: CASSPRLAVSTDTQYF
clone_size: .; j_call: TRBJ2-2; d_call: TRBD1; v_call: TRBV11-3; cdr3_nt: TGTGCCAGCAGCACCGGGACAGGGGATCCCGGGGAGCTGTTTTTT; cdr3_aa: CASSTGTGDPGELFF
clone_size: once; j_call: TRBJ1-2; d_call: .; v_call: TRBV6-1; cdr3_nt: TGTGCCAGCAGTGAAGGGAGGGGTAGTAACTATGGCTACACCTTC; cdr3_aa: CASSEGRGSNYGYTF
clone_size: .; j_call: TRBJ2-5; d_call: .; v_call: TRBV11-2; cdr3_nt: TGTGCCAGCAGCTTAGGTGTAGTTCTGGACACAGAGACCCAGTACTTC; cdr3_aa: CASSLGVVLDTETQYF
clone_size: once; j_call: TRBJ1-1; d_call: TRBD1; v_call: TRBV11-2; cdr3_nt: TGTGCCAGCAGCCGCCCCGAGACAGGGGCCTTCCTAGGTACTGAAGCTTTCTTT; cdr3_aa: CASSRPETGAFLGTEAFF
clone_size: .; j_call: TRBJ2-7; d_call: .; v_call: TRBV15; cdr3_nt: TGTGCCACCAGCAGGTCTTACGAGCAGTACTTC; cdr3_aa: CATSRSYEQYF
clone_size: .; j_call: TRBJ2-2; d_call: TRBD1; v_call: TRBV11-2; cdr3_nt: TGTGCCAGCAGCCCGGGACAGGCTACCGGGGAGCTGTTTTTT; cdr3_aa: CASSPGQATGELFF
clone_size: once; j_call: TRBJ2-1; d_call: .; v_call: TRBV4-3; cdr3_nt: TGCGCCAGCAGCCAAGCCCCTGTCGAGAATGAGCAGTTCTTC; cdr3_aa: CASSQAPVENEQFF
clone_size: .; j_call: TRBJ2-7; d_call: .; v_call: TRBV27; cdr3_nt: TGTGCCAGCAGGAGCCCGTATAACCCCGTCCAGTACTTC; cdr3_aa: CASRSPYNPVQYF
clone_size: .; j_call: TRBJ1-1; d_call: TRBD1; v_call: TRBV5-1; cdr3_nt: TGCGCCAGCAGCAACCCCCTAACAGGGGGCGCTTACACTGAAGCTTTCTTT; cdr3_aa: CASSNPLTGGAYTEAFF
clone_size: .; j_call: TRBJ1-1; d_call: .; v_call: TRBV29-1; cdr3_nt: TGCAGCGTTGTGCGGGGGGCCGACACTGAAGCTTTCTTT; cdr3_aa: CSVVRGADTEAFF
clone_size: .; j_call: TRBJ1-6; d_call: TRBD1; v_call: TRBV7-3; cdr3_nt: TGTGCCAGCAGCGAGGGACAGGGGTCACCCCTCCACTTT; cdr3_aa: CASSEGQGSPLHF
clone_size: .; j_call: TRBJ1-1; d_call: .; v_call: TRBV7-9; cdr3_nt: TGTTCCAGCAGCTTACCATCGACAGCCTCCTGGAACACTGAAGCTTTCTTT; cdr3_aa: CSSSLPSTASWNTEAFF
clone_size: .; j_call: TRBJ1-5; d_call: .; v_call: TRBV30; cdr3_nt: TGTGCCTGGAGTGCAGGGTCGGCGAGCAATCAGCCCCAGCATTTT; cdr3_aa: CAWSAGSASNQPQHF
clone_size: .; j_call: TRBJ2-5; d_call: TRBD2; v_call: TRBV11-3; cdr3_nt: TGTGCCAGCAGCTCGGGACTAGCGGGAGAAGAGGAGGCCCAGTACTTC; cdr3_aa: CASSSGLAGEEEAQYF
clone_size: .; j_call: TRBJ1-1; d_call: .; v_call: TRBV5-5; cdr3_nt: TGTGCCAGCAGCTTTGGCAGGGTCACTGGAGCTTTCTTT; cdr3_aa: CASSFGRVTGAFF
clone_size: .; j_call: TRBJ1-2; d_call: .; v_call: TRBV5-4; cdr3_nt: TGTGCCAGCAGCTCCTTCGACAGAAACTATGGCTACACCTTC; cdr3_aa: CASSSFDRNYGYTF
clone_size: .; j_call: TRBJ1-1; d_call: TRBD1; v_call: TRBV19; cdr3_nt: TGTGCCAGTAGTTCGGACAGGGGTTTTGAAGCTTTCTTT; cdr3_aa: CASSSDRGFEAFF
clone_size: .; j_call: TRBJ2-1; d_call: TRBD2; v_call: TRBV7-9; cdr3_nt: TGTGCCAGCAGCTTAGAAGGCGGGAGGGAAGAGTTCTTC; cdr3_aa: CASSLEGGREEFF
clone_size: .; j_call: TRBJ1-4; d_call: .; v_call: TRBV5-5; cdr3_nt: TGTGCCAGCAGCCTAGACAGGTTCGGAAATGAAAAACTGTTTTTT; cdr3_aa: CASSLDRFGNEKLFF
clone_size: .; j_call: TRBJ1-6; d_call: .; v_call: TRBV19; cdr3_nt: TGTGCCACCCGGAGGGCAGGGTCTAATTCACCCCTCCACTTT; cdr3_aa: CATRRAGSNSPLHF
clone_size: few; j_call: TRBJ2-1; d_call: TRBD2; v_call: TRBV5-1; cdr3_nt: TGCGCCAGCAGCCCAGGACTAGCGAGCTCCTACAATGAGCAGTTCTTC; cdr3_aa: CASSPGLASSYNEQFF
clone_size: .; j_call: TRBJ1-5; d_call: .; v_call: TRBV25-1; cdr3_nt: TGTGCCAGCAGTGGGGGTGACAGAGATCAGCCCCAGCATTTT; cdr3_aa: CASSGGDRDQPQHF
clone_size: .; j_call: TRBJ2-3; d_call: TRBD2; v_call: TRBV4-3; cdr3_nt: TGCGCCAGCAGCCAAGTCCCCTCGGTAGCGGGGGGGATCACAGATACGCAGTATTTT; cdr3_aa: CASSQVPSVAGGITDTQYF
clone_size: .; j_call: TRBJ1-5; d_call: .; v_call: TRBV19; cdr3_nt: TGTGCCAGTAGTATACGACAGAATAGCAATCAGCCCCAGCATTTT; cdr3_aa: CASSIRQNSNQPQHF
clone_size: .; j_call: TRBJ2-3; d_call: TRBD2; v_call: TRBV6-1; cdr3_nt: TGTGCCAGCAGTGAAGTGGTAGCGGGGGGGCTGGCTTATACGCAGTATTTT; cdr3_aa: CASSEVVAGGLAYTQYF